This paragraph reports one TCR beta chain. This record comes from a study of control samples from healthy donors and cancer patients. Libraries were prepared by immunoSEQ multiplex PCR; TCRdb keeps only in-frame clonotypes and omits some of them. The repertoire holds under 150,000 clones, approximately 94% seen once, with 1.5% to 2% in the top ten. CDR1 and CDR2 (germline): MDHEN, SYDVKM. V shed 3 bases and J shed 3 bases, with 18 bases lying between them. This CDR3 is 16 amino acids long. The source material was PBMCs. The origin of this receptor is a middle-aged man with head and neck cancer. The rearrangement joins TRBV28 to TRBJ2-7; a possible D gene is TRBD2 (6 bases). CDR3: CASSFRLDSLRYEQYF. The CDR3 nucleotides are TGTGCCAGCAGTTTTAGACTAGACTCATTGCGCTACGAGCAGTACTTC. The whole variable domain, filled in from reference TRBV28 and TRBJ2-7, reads DVKVTQSSRYLVKRTGEKVFLECVQDMDHENMFWYRQDPGLGLRLIYFSYDVKMKEKGDIPEGYSVSREKKERFSLILESASTNQTSMYLCASSFRLDSLRYEQYFGPGTRLTVT.